This TCR beta chain was documented in a study of blood T cell repertoires in COVID-19. Authors' analysis steps: Counts of nucleated cells, estimated from reference gene primer amplification, were obtained. Measured with immunoSEQ multiplex PCR; TCRdb has only the in-frame clones, and not every one. V, J and clone size reflect that table, while D and trimming were determined from the DNA. The sample lists under 300,000 clones; 80% to 90% were seen once. The sequenced material came from peripheral blood. The receptor's source is a man in his 60s with acute or convalescent COVID-19.

This chain's CDR3 is CASSLTGQGSNEQFF. The CDR3 coding sequence is TGTGCCAGCAGCCTTACGGGACAGGGTTCCAATGAGCAGTTCTTC. This chain connects TRBV7-3 to TRBJ2-1; 9 nucleotides align to TRBD1. Germline CDR1 SGHTA, CDR2 FQGTGA. The V segment lost 5 bases and the J segment 6 bases; nucleotides outside the gene matches: 8. The CDR3 spans 15 residues.